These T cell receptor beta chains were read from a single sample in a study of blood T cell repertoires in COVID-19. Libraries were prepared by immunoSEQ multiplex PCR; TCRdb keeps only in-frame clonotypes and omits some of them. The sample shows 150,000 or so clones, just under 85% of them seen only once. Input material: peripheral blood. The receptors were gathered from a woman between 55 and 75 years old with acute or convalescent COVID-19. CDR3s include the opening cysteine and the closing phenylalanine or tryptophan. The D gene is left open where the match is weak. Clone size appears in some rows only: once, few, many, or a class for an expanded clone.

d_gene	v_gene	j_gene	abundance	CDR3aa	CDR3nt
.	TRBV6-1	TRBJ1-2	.	CASSDRRYGYTF	TGTGCCAGCAGTGACAGGCGATATGGCTACACCTTC
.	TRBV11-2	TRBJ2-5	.	CASSLGHTRGETQYF	TGTGCCAGCAGCTTAGGCCACACTAGAGGAGAGACCCAGTACTTC
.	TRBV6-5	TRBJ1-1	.	CASSYQVQVGTEAFF	TGTGCCAGCAGTTACCAGGTCCAGGTTGGGACTGAAGCTTTCTTT
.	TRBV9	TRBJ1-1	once	CASSVGRGTEAFF	TGTGCCAGCAGCGTAGGGCGGGGAACTGAAGCTTTCTTT
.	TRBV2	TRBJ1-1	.	CASSGTGGNTEAFF	TGTGCCAGCAGTGGTACGGGAGGTAACACTGAAGCTTTCTTT
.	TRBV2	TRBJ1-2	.	CASSEYRTNYGYTF	TGTGCCAGCAGTGAGTACAGAACTAACTATGGCTACACCTTC
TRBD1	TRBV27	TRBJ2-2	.	CASSFYRGFAGELFF	TGTGCCAGCAGTTTTTACAGGGGCTTCGCCGGGGAGCTGTTTTTT
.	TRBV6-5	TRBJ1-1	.	CASSRARQMNTEAFF	TGTGCCAGCAGTCGCGCGCGACAGATGAACACTGAAGCTTTCTTT
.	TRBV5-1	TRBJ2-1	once	CASRRAAVSSYNEQFF	TGCGCCAGCAGGAGAGCGGCCGTAAGCTCCTACAATGAGCAGTTCTTC
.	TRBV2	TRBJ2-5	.	CASTGFAGETQYF	TGTGCCAGCACAGGGTTTGCAGGAGAGACCCAGTACTTC
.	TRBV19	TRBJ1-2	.	CASSINQYYGYTF	TGTGCCAGTAGTATAAATCAGTACTATGGCTACACCTTC
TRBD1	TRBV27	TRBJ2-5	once	CASSSWTGPETQYF	TGTGCCAGCAGTTCCTGGACAGGGCCTGAGACCCAGTACTTC
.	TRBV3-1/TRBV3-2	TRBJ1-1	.	CASSQYNTAFF	TGTGCCAGCAGCCAATACAACACAGCTTTCTTT
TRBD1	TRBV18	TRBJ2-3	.	CASSVQGSRTDTQYF	TGTGCCAGCTCAGTACAGGGGTCACGCACAGATACGCAGTATTTT
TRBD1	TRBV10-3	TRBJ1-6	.	CAISDRGQGTNSPLHF	TGTGCCATCAGTGACCGCGGACAGGGTACCAATTCACCCCTCCACTTT
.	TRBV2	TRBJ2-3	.	CASSLEFEGTDTQYF	TGTGCCAGCAGCCTAGAGTTTGAGGGCACAGATACGCAGTATTTT
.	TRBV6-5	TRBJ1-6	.	CASAGNRLSYFHF	TGTGCCAGTGCGGGAAACAGGTTAAGTTACTTCCACTTT
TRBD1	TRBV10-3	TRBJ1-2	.	CATAPQGSYGYTF	TGTGCCACCGCCCCACAGGGGAGCTATGGCTACACCTTC
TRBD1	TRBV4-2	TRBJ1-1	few	CASSQEQSGGSAFF	TGTGCCAGCAGCCAAGAACAATCAGGGGGCTCTGCTTTCTTT
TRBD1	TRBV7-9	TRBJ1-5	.	CASSLGTGDRNQPQHF	TGTGCCAGCAGCTTAGGGACAGGGGATCGCAATCAGCCCCAGCATTTT
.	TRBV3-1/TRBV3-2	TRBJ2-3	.	CASSPEMGGGRTDTQYF	TGTGCCAGCAGCCCGGAGATGGGGGGGGGCCGGACAGATACGCAGTATTTT
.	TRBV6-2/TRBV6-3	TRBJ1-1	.	CASSYQGGTEAFF	TGTGCCAGCAGTTACCAAGGGGGAACTGAAGCTTTCTTT
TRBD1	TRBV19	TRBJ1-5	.	CASSKDRLNQPQHF	TGTGCCAGTAGTAAGGACAGGCTCAATCAGCCCCAGCATTTT
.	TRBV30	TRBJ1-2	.	CAWSDSGTSARGYTF	TGTGCCTGGAGTGACAGCGGGACGAGTGCAAGGGGCTACACCTTC
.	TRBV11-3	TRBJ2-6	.	CASSYGRAGANVLTF	TGTGCCAGCAGCTACGGCAGGGCTGGGGCCAACGTCCTGACTTTC
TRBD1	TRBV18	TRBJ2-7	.	CASSKGARWGEQYF	TGTGCCAGCTCAAAGGGGGCTAGGTGGGGCGAGCAGTACTTC
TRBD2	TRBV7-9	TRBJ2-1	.	CASSPPRGGRSYNEQFF	TGTGCCAGCAGCCCCCCCCGGGGGGGACGCTCCTACAATGAGCAGTTCTTC
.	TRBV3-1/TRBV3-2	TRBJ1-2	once	CASSRERTSGYTF	TGTGCCAGCAGCAGGGAGAGAACCTCTGGCTACACCTTC
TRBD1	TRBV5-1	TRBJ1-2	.	CASSLDRGHGYTF	TGCGCCAGCAGCTTGGACAGGGGGCATGGCTACACCTTC
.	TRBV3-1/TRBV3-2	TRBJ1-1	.	CASSQGPYSAFF	TGTGCCAGCAGCCAAGGTCCCTATTCGGCTTTCTTT
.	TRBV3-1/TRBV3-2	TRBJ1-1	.	CASSQQGEAFF	TGTGCCAGCAGCCAGCAGGGTGAAGCTTTCTTT
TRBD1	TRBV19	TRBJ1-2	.	CASSHGTGTLSGGYTF	TGTGCCAGTAGTCATGGGACAGGGACCTTATCGGGTGGCTACACCTTC
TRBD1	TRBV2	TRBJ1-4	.	CASSTRGTNEKLFF	TGTGCCAGCAGTACCAGGGGGACGAATGAAAAACTGTTTTTT
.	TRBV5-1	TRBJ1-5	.	CASSTLAGPRSNQPQHF	TGCGCCAGCAGCACCCTAGCCGGCCCCAGAAGCAATCAGCCCCAGCATTTT
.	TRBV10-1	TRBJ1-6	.	CASSAGRRNSPLHF	TGCGCCAGCAGCGCCGGTCGTCGGAATTCACCCCTCCACTTT
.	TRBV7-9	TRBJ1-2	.	CASSRGEYGYTF	TGTGCCAGCAGCCGGGGGGAGTATGGCTACACCTTC
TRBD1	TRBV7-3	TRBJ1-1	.	CASSLKGRGDTEAFF	TGTGCCAGCAGCTTAAAGGGCAGGGGGGACACTGAAGCTTTCTTT